Below are 22 T cell receptor beta chains sequenced from a single sample in a study of T cell repertoires in cytomegalovirus infection. These TCRs are of unknown antigen specificity. TCRdb reanalysed the reads using MiXCR and keeps one entry per CDR3 protein. The table shows some 350,000 distinct CDR3 sequences, with about 35% occurring only once. This material consisted of cultured PBMCs, taken from culture after CMV antigen stimulation. Receptors originate from a human donor in good health (CMV status not recorded). Some clones in this sample may be carry-over from other donors' samples.

The J gene is TRBJ2-7, the V gene TRBV7-8; TRBD2 agrees at 10 bases. The length of the CDR3 is 16 residues. The junction had 8 bases not matched to a gene; V was cut back by 5 bases and J by 1 base. CDR1 and CDR2 from the germline V gene are SGHVS and FQNEAQ. The CDR3 nucleotides read TGTGCCAGCAGCCCGCCCCGGACTAGCGGATCCTACGAGCAGTACGTC. Protein: CASSPPRTSGSYEQYV.

This clonotype turned up a few times. The rearrangement uses TRBV27 and TRBJ2-5; D uncertain. CDR3 size: 14 residues. From germline, CDR1 is MNHEY and CDR2 SMNVEV (reference sequence). V was trimmed by 5 bases and J by 0 bases, leaving 10 bases between them. The CDR3 nucleotides are TGTGCCAGCAGTAGTGAAAGGTACCAAGAGACCCAGTACTTC. It translates to CASSSERYQETQYF.

The chain has TRBV6-2 or TRBV6-3 and TRBJ1-4; D is ambiguous. The CDR3 extends over 14 amino acids. Germline CDR1 and CDR2: MNHEY and SVGEGT. The germline V and J ends were trimmed by 8 bases and 8 bases, with 18 bases remaining between them. CDR3 sequence reads: CASGLSRDPEKLFF. CDR3 coding DNA: TGTGCCAGCGGGCTTTCAAGAGATCCCGAAAAACTGTTTTTT.

The table lists this clonotype with a few counts. V and J are TRBV7-6 and TRBJ2-7; D uncertain. Germline V lookup: CDR1 SGHVS, CDR2 FNYEAQ. V gave up 1 base and J gave up 4 bases, with 5 bases separating them. This CDR3 has 12 amino acids. The DNA for the CDR3 is TGTGCCAGCAGCTTAGGTGTATACGAGCAGTACTTC. It is translated as CASSLGVYEQYF.

This clonotype was seen ten or more times. The junction does not match germline at one end; this may be a read error. The genes are TRBV19 and TRBJ2-4; 8 nucleotides line up with TRBD1. CDR3 length: 18 amino acids. Germline lookup yields CDR1 LNHDA and CDR2 SQIVND (reference sequence). The DNA for the CDR3 is TGTGCCAGCCGCGACAGGGGCGGTCTGAATCAGCCAAAAAGCATTCAGTACTTC. It is translated as CASRDRGGLNQPKSIQYF.

This clonotype has just a few counts. The chain couples TRBV7-6 to TRBJ2-3; no clear D gene. The germline V gene has CDR1 SGHVS and CDR2 FNYEAQ. Deletions cut 5 bases from V and 0 bases from J, with 9 bases between. The CDR3 is 14 residues long. CDR3 bases: TGTGCCAGCAGCCGAGCTATCAGCACAGATACGCAGTATTTT. Translated: CASSRAISTDTQYF.

This clonotype appeared a few times. The V call is TRBV19, the J call TRBJ1-2; D is uncertain. There are 13 residues in the CDR3. Germline values: CDR1 LNHDA, CDR2 SQIVND (reference sequence). The V gene lost 7 bases and the J gene lost 4 bases, with 13 bases spanning the gap. Here the CDR3 reads CASTPGGSYGYTF. DNA of the CDR3: TGTGCCAGTACCCCTGGTGGGAGCTATGGCTACACCTTC.

This clonotype was seen more than once but under ten times. This chain joins TRBV12-3 or TRBV12-4 and TRBJ2-5; D not certain. This CDR3 has 13 amino acids. Trimming removed 6 bases from V and 5 bases from J, with 13 bases in between. CDR3 bases: TGTGCCAGCAGCAACAAGATTCCGGAGACCCAGTACTTC. Amino acids: CASSNKIPETQYF.

There are a few counts of this clonotype. The chain combines TRBV2 with TRBJ2-1; D could derive from TRBD1 or TRBD2 (5 bases each). Trimming left V 7 bases short and J 1 base short, with 14 bases between. CDR3 length equals 15 residues. Germline lookup yields CDR1 SNHLY and CDR2 FYNNEI. CDR3 sequence: CASIEGYSSYNEQFF. As DNA, the CDR3 is TGTGCCAGCATCGAGGGGTACTCGTCCTACAATGAGCAGTTCTTC.

The chain combines TRBV28 with TRBJ1-2; the D is unclear. The CDR3 has 14 amino acids. Per germline, CDR1 MDHEN and CDR2 SYDVKM. The V and J ends lost 1 base and 2 bases respectively, with 8 bases between them. The CDR3: CASSLLGRNYGYTF. As DNA, the CDR3 is TGTGCCAGCAGTTTATTGGGCAGAAACTATGGCTACACCTTC.

At least ten counts were recorded for this clonotype. J is TRBJ2-2 and V is TRBV20-1; no firm D call. The germline gives CDR1 DFQATT, CDR2 SNEGSKA (reference sequence). The CDR3 has 15 residues. Deletions cut 0 bases from V and 3 bases from J, with 11 bases between. The chain's CDR3 is CSARDKPTDTGELFF. CDR3 coding DNA: TGCAGTGCTAGAGATAAGCCTACCGACACCGGGGAGCTGTTTTTT.

Here the CDR3 reads CATTEYNYGYTF. CDR3 bases: TGTGCCACCACGGAGTATAACTATGGCTACACCTTC. The V gene is TRBV19, the J gene TRBJ1-2, with D hard to call. The length of the CDR3 is 12 residues. CDR1 and CDR2 from the germline V gene are LNHDA and SQIVND (reference sequence). V was shortened by 10 bases and J by 1 base, with 10 bases between the two germline ends.

This clonotype appeared a few times. The genes are TRBV7-2 and TRBJ2-7; a possible D gene is TRBD1 (6 bases). V lost 5 bases, J lost 3 bases, and 17 bases lay in between. Germline values: CDR1 SGHTA, CDR2 FQGNSA. The CDR3 has 15 amino acids. The CDR3 DNA is TGTGCCAGCAGCCTCAGGGGCGGACCAAACTACGAGCAGTACGTC. This sequence encodes CASSLRGGPNYEQYV.

There are a few counts of this clonotype. J is TRBJ1-1 and V is TRBV5-4, with D perhaps matching TRBD1 (5 bases). Trimming took 6 bases from V and 0 from J, leaving 18 bases between them. CDR3 length: 16 amino acids. The V gene's germline CDR1 is SGHNT and CDR2 YYREEE (reference sequence). The CDR3 sequence: CASTGGSKKMNTEAFF. The DNA for the CDR3 is TGTGCCAGCACCGGGGGGAGCAAGAAAATGAACACTGAAGCTTTCTTT.

The V and J genes are TRBV7-2 and TRBJ2-5, with D possibly TRBD2 on 5 matching bases. This CDR3 is built from 13 residues. Germline lookup yields CDR1 SGHTA and CDR2 FQGNSA. V was cut by 5 bases and J by 3 bases, with 10 bases left in between. The CDR3, as DNA: TGTGCCAGCAGCGGTCGGACTGAAGAGACCCAGTACTTC. This sequence encodes CASSGRTEETQYF.

The chain has TRBV7-3 and TRBJ2-6, with 7 bases matching TRBD1. V was pared by 6 bases and J by 2 bases, with 10 bases of the junction left unmatched. The length of the CDR3 is 17 residues. Germline V gene sequence: CDR1 SGHTA, CDR2 FQGTGA. The CDR3 reads CASRPGGPTTGANVLTF. DNA of the CDR3: TGTGCCAGCAGGCCAGGGGGTCCGACAACTGGGGCCAACGTCCTGACTTTC.

This clonotype was detected many times. The chain combines TRBV7-2 with TRBJ2-5; TRBD2 matches at 9 bases. This CDR3 contains 16 residues. CDR1 and CDR2 from the germline V gene are SGHTA and FQGNSA. The J segment lost 1 base and the V segment lost 1 base, leaving 4 bases of the junction unmatched. For the CDR3, the DNA is TGTGCCAGCAGCTTAGTGGCTAGCGGGGCCCAAGAGACCCAGTACTTC. As protein: CASSLVASGAQETQYF.

The chain is built from TRBV7-2 and TRBJ2-1; TRBD2 matches at 8 bases. Germline CDR1 and CDR2: SGHTA and FQGNSA. The CDR3 runs 15 residues. J was trimmed by 5 bases and V by 3 bases; bases with no gene match: 6. The CDR3 protein is CASSFWGGGHNEQFF. Here the CDR3 DNA reads TGTGCCAGCAGCTTTTGGGGCGGGGGGCACAATGAGCAGTTCTTC.

This chain connects TRBV7-9 to TRBJ2-2; 9 bases agree with TRBD1. CDR3 size: 16 residues. Germline V gives CDR1 SEHNR, CDR2 FQNEAQ (reference sequence). After removal of 5 bases from V and 0 bases from J, the junction contained 4 bases not matched to a gene. The CDR3 here is CASSRRQGANTGELFF. The CDR3 DNA is TGTGCCAGCAGCCGCAGACAGGGGGCGAACACCGGGGAGCTGTTTTTT.

The chain uses TRBV30 and TRBJ1-1, with 8 bases lining up with TRBD1. The germline CDR1 and CDR2 sequences are GTSNPN and SVGIG (reference sequence). V gave up 4 bases and J gave up 1 base; unmatched junction bases: 2. The CDR3 is 13 residues long. As DNA, the CDR3 is TGTGCCTGGAATGGACAGGGGAACACTGAAGCTTTCTTT. Its translation: CAWNGQGNTEAFF.

This clonotype was seen a handful of times. V usage is TRBV19 and J usage is TRBJ2-1; 7 bases map to TRBD2. CDR1 LNHDA and CDR2 SQIVND come from the germline V gene (reference sequence). The CDR3 consists of 16 residues. Trimming cost V 9 bases and J 2 bases; bases outside gene matches: 13. DNA of the CDR3: TGTGCCAGCAGGGCCCTAGCGGAGCGGGCCTACAATGAGCAGTTCTTC. Protein product: CASRALAERAYNEQFF.

This chain connects TRBV7-8 to TRBJ1-4; 8 nucleotides line up with TRBD1. This CDR3 is 14 amino acids long. The germline V gene encodes CDR1 SGHVS and CDR2 FQNEAQ. The CDR3 protein is CAGATGEGNEKLFF. CDR3 nucleotides: TGTGCGGGTGCGACAGGGGAGGGAAATGAAAAACTGTTTTTT. The full variable domain, in which reference TRBV7-8 and TRBJ1-4 provide the parts outside the CDR3, is GAGVSQSPRYKVAKRGQDVALRCDPISGHVSLFWYQQALGQGPEFLTYFQNEAQLDKSGLPSDRFFAERPEGSVSTLKIQRTQQEDSAVYLCAGATGEGNEKLFFGSGTQLSVL.